The 30 T cell receptor beta chains in this list originate from one sample, sequenced in a study of T cell repertoires in cytomegalovirus infection. In TCRdb, the reads were re-called with MiXCR into one record per CDR3 protein. The data contain about 480,000 distinct CDR3 sequences, 33% of them singletons. Their antigens remain unidentified. The sample consisted of cultured PBMCs, taken from culture after CMV antigen stimulation. The receptors were sampled from a human donor in good health (CMV status not recorded). Some clones in this sample may be carry-over from other donors' samples.

This clonotype was detected only a few times. CDR3 amino acids: CASRSADRVKGKFF. CDR3 DNA: TGTGCCAGCAGGAGTGCGGACAGGGTCAAGGGAAAGTTCTTC. The chain joins TRBV6-2 or TRBV6-3 to TRBJ2-1; 8 bases map to TRBD1. Unmatched junction bases numbered 15, after V lost 6 bases and J lost 14 bases. This CDR3 has 14 amino acids. Germline assignment: CDR1 MNHEY and CDR2 SVGEGT.

The chain links TRBV7-8 to TRBJ2-1; D is perhaps TRBD2 (6 bases). The CDR3 has 17 residues. Germline V gives CDR1 SGHVS, CDR2 FQNEAQ. The V and J ends lost 0 bases and 7 bases respectively, with 19 bases between them. The CDR3 sequence: CASSLAGGSGSRNEQFF. CDR3 DNA: TGTGCCAGCAGCTTAGCCGGGGGTTCAGGGAGTCGAAATGAGCAGTTCTTC.

This sequence joins TRBV7-2 and TRBJ2-5; D is possibly TRBD2 (5 bases). Per the germline V gene, CDR1 is SGHTA and CDR2 is FQGNSA. The CDR3 is made up of 14 amino acids. V was shortened by 5 bases and J by 2 bases, with 12 bases between the two germline ends. CDR3 sequence reads: CASSQDWDQETQYF. DNA for the CDR3: TGTGCCAGCAGCCAGGACTGGGATCAAGAGACCCAGTACTTC.

The chain has TRBV7-6 and TRBJ2-7; D possibly uses TRBD1 or TRBD2 (5 bases each). The germline V gene has CDR1 SGHVS and CDR2 FNYEAQ. Trimming shortened V by 5 bases and J by 2 bases, and 10 bases separated the two germline ends. The CDR3 is made up of 13 amino acids. CDR3 in DNA: TGTGCCAGCAGCCCAGAGGGACCCTACGAGCAGTACGTC. Its translation: CASSPEGPYEQYV.

This clonotype has more than one count but fewer than ten. This chain connects TRBV27 to TRBJ1-4, with 10 positions matching TRBD1. With 6 bases clipped from V and 8 bases from J, the junction kept 9 bases outside the gene matches. Germline CDR1 is MNHEY and CDR2 is SMNVEV (reference sequence). This CDR3 comprises 15 residues. This CDR3 reads CASSLTGTGVEKLFF. DNA of the CDR3: TGTGCCAGCAGCCTGACCGGGACAGGGGTCGAAAAACTGTTTTTT.

The chain uses TRBV4-3 and TRBJ1-3; 7 bases map to TRBD1. Germline V gene lookup returns CDR1 LGHNA and CDR2 YSLEER. The CDR3 covers 16 residues. The V segment lost 0 bases and the J segment 4 bases; nucleotides outside the gene matches: 6. CDR3 protein: CASSQDPPGQGNTIYF. The CDR3 region has the DNA TGCGCCAGCAGCCAAGATCCCCCGGGACAGGGAAACACCATATATTTT.

This chain uses TRBV12-3 or TRBV12-4 with TRBJ1-1, with a possible D match to TRBD1 (5 bases). Trimming left V 4 bases short and J 7 bases short, with 13 bases between. CDR3 length: 13 residues. This CDR3 is CASSSRGIGEAFF. The CDR3 DNA sequence: TGTGCCAGCAGTTCTCGGGGGATAGGTGAAGCTTTCTTT.

This clonotype was found a few times. The V gene is TRBV5-4, the J gene TRBJ1-5; TRBD1 agrees at 10 bases. V lost 2 bases and J lost 2; bases outside the gene matches: 4. The CDR3 consists of 16 residues. Germline V gene data show CDR1 as SGHNT and CDR2 as YYREEE (reference sequence). The CDR3 bases are TGTGCCAGCAGCTTCGGTGGACAGGGGGGCAATCAGCCCCAGCATTTT. It translates to CASSFGGQGGNQPQHF.

The gene calls are TRBV4-3 and TRBJ2-5; TRBD2 matches 11 bases. The CDR3 covers 15 residues. V lost 2 bases and J lost 2; bases outside the gene matches: 1. The germline V gene has CDR1 LGHNA and CDR2 YSLEER. In DNA form, the CDR3 reads TGCGCCAGCAGCCAATCTAGCGGGGGGCAAGAGACCCAGTACTTC. Encoded protein: CASSQSSGGQETQYF.

This clonotype was observed at least ten times. The chain is built from TRBV11-2 and TRBJ2-3, with 8 bases identical to TRBD2. The CDR3 has 18 residues. J was trimmed by 8 bases and V by 7 bases; bases with no gene match: 23. Germline CDR1 SGHAT, CDR2 FQNNGV. CDR3 in amino acids: CASTPQGSGARGRSTQYF. The CDR3, as DNA: TGTGCCAGCACCCCGCAGGGTAGCGGGGCCCGAGGGCGGAGTACGCAGTATTTT.

The rearrangement links TRBV11-2 to TRBJ2-4; tentatively, D is TRBD2 (5 bases). This CDR3 contains 16 residues. Trimming removed 1 base at V and 8 bases at J, with 18 bases between. CDR1 SGHAT and CDR2 FQNNGV come from the germline V gene. The CDR3 loop is CASSLVRGARRYIQYF. For the CDR3, the DNA is TGTGCCAGCAGCTTAGTCAGAGGCGCGCGGAGGTACATTCAGTACTTC.

The genes are TRBV19 and TRBJ1-6; TRBD1 aligns across 7 bases. Germline V gives CDR1 LNHDA, CDR2 SQIVND (reference sequence). J gave up 10 bases and V 7 bases, and 13 bases lay outside the gene matches. CDR3 length: 15 amino acids. CDR3 DNA: TGTGCCAGTACCGTTACAGAGGGGGCGAGGTCACCCCTCCACTTT. Protein: CASTVTEGARSPLHF.

This clonotype was found a few times. The chain couples TRBV7-9 to TRBJ1-2, with 7 positions matching TRBD1. This CDR3 comprises 14 residues. Germline CDR1 SEHNR, CDR2 FQNEAQ (reference sequence). The J segment lost 7 bases and the V segment lost 5 bases, leaving 10 bases of the junction unmatched. CDR3 residues: CASSPGLGTAGYTF. CDR3 nucleotide sequence: TGTGCCAGCAGCCCGGGCCTAGGGACAGCTGGCTACACCTTC. Using reference TRBV7-9 and TRBJ1-2 for the parts outside the CDR3, the full variable domain is DTGVSQNPRHKITKRGQNVTFRCDPISEHNRLYWYRQTLGQGPEFLTYFQNEAQLEKSRLLSDRFSAERPKGSFSTLEIQRTEQGDSAMYLCASSPGLGTAGYTFGSGTRLTVV.

The rearrangement uses TRBV5-6 and TRBJ1-1; 7 nucleotides match TRBD1. The J segment lost 4 bases and the V segment lost 3 bases, leaving 0 bases of the junction unmatched. From germline, CDR1 is SGHDT and CDR2 YYEEEE. CDR3 size: 12 residues. The CDR3 region has the DNA TGTGCCAGCAGCTGGACAGGCACTGAAGCTTTCTTT. Its translation: CASSWTGTEAFF.

V and J are TRBV11-2 and TRBJ2-1; 9 nucleotides line up with TRBD1. This CDR3 is 16 amino acids long. Germline V lookup: CDR1 SGHAT, CDR2 FQNNGV. V dropped 5 bases and J dropped 5; count of bases not matched to a gene: 10. The chain's CDR3 is CASSPTGQGNDNEQFF. In DNA, the CDR3 is TGTGCCAGCAGCCCAACGGGACAGGGTAACGACAATGAGCAGTTCTTC.

This clonotype was detected a few times. The chain combines TRBV19 with TRBJ1-1; no clear D. The CDR3 consists of 14 residues. Germline CDR1 is LNHDA and CDR2 is SQIVND (reference sequence). Trimming stripped 7 bases from V and 5 bases from J, with 17 bases between. CDR3: CASKVTPGSTEAFF. The CDR3 DNA reads as TGTGCCAGTAAGGTCACTCCAGGATCTACTGAAGCTTTCTTT.

CDR3 sequence (DNA): TGTGCCAGCAGGACCGACGGCCACAGTGCCGACGAGCAGTACTTC. Its translation: CASRTDGHSADEQYF. The chain carries TRBV6-1 and TRBJ2-7; no firm D call. Germline CDR1 and CDR2: MNHNS and SASEGT. V was clipped by 6 bases and J by 5 bases, with 20 bases between them. This CDR3 has 15 amino acids.

This clonotype was seen many times. DNA of the CDR3: TGTGCCAGCAGCTTCTCTTTTGCTGACGGCGAGCAGTTCTTC. Translated: CASSFSFADGEQFF. The chain recombines TRBV7-2 with TRBJ2-1; D is ambiguous. The CDR3 extends over 14 amino acids. Germline CDR1 and CDR2: SGHTA and FQGNSA. The germline V and J ends were trimmed by 3 bases and 10 bases, with 16 bases remaining between them. Based on the CDR3 plus reference TRBV7-2 and TRBJ2-1, the full variable domain is GAGVSQSPSNKVTEKGKDVELRCDPISGHTALYWYRQSLGQGLEFLIYFQGNSAPDKSGLPSDRFSAERTGGSVSTLTIQRTQQEDSAVYLCASSFSFADGEQFFGPGTRLTVL.

The chain has TRBV2 and TRBJ1-6; D possibly corresponds to TRBD1 (5 bases). V shed 6 bases and J shed 8 bases, with 14 bases lying between them. Looked up from germline, CDR1 is SNHLY and CDR2 is FYNNEI. CDR3 length: 14 residues. The chain's CDR3 is CASRWEGADSPLHF. The CDR3 nucleotides read TGTGCCAGCAGATGGGAAGGGGCGGATTCACCCCTCCACTTT.

The chain joins TRBV12-3 or TRBV12-4 to TRBJ2-1, with 7 positions matching TRBD1. This CDR3 has 13 amino acids. Trimming took 2 bases from V and 8 from J; bases not matched to a gene: 3. CDR3 nucleotides: TGTGCCAGCAGTTTACAGGGGGTCGATGAGCAGTTCTTC. Its translation: CASSLQGVDEQFF.

The V and J genes are TRBV5-8 and TRBJ1-1, with 10 bases lining up with TRBD1. The CDR3 extends over 15 amino acids. Germline V gene lookup returns CDR1 SGHTS and CDR2 YDEGEE. The junction had 0 bases not matched to a gene; V was cut back by 0 bases and J by 1 base. The CDR3: CASSLGDRGNTEAFF. The CDR3 DNA follows: TGTGCCAGCAGCTTGGGGGACAGGGGGAACACTGAAGCTTTCTTT.

The rearrangement links TRBV7-6 to TRBJ2-3; TRBD2 aligns across 9 bases. The CDR3 runs 16 residues. The germline CDR1 and CDR2 sequences are SGHVS and FNYEAQ. J lost 3 bases, V lost 1 base, and 5 bases had no gene match. CDR3 amino acids: CASSLGAAGGTDTQYF. CDR3 nucleotide sequence: TGTGCCAGCAGCTTAGGCGCGGCGGGAGGGACAGATACGCAGTATTTT.

This clonotype appeared a few times. V and J are TRBV7-2 and TRBJ2-4, with D unclear. The CDR3 is made up of 16 amino acids. V was trimmed by 2 bases and J by 3 bases, leaving 14 bases between them. Germline V gene lookup returns CDR1 SGHTA and CDR2 FQGNSA. CDR3 residues: CASSLTLFGDKNIQYF. CDR3 nucleotide sequence: TGTGCCAGCAGCTTAACCTTATTTGGGGACAAAAACATTCAGTACTTC.

The rearrangement joins TRBV6-5 to TRBJ2-1; no clear D. V lost 2 bases and J lost 3, with 5 bases in between. Per the germline V gene, CDR1 is MNHEY and CDR2 is SVGAGI. The CDR3 length is 13 residues. In nucleotides, the CDR3 is TGTGCCAGCAGTTACGCTAGCTACAATGAGCAGTTCTTC. Translated, it gives CASSYASYNEQFF.

Here the CDR3 DNA reads TGTGCCAGCCAGGACAGAGACTACGAGCAGTACTTC. It encodes CASQDRDYEQYF. The chain carries TRBV19 and TRBJ2-7, with D maybe TRBD1 (6 bases). Germline V gene data show CDR1 as LNHDA and CDR2 as SQIVND (reference sequence). There are 12 residues in the CDR3. V gave up 9 bases and J gave up 3 bases, with 12 bases separating them. The variable domain in full, completed from reference TRBV19 and TRBJ2-7, reads DGGITQSPKYLFRKEGQNVTLSCEQNLNHDAMYWYRQDPGQGLRLIYYSQIVNDFQKGDIAEGYSVSREKKESFPLTVTSAQKNPTAFYLCASQDRDYEQYFGPGTRLTVT.

The chain has TRBV11-2 and TRBJ1-6, with 9 bases matching TRBD1. Germline-derived CDR1 and CDR2 are SGHAT and FQNNGV. This CDR3 region has 15 residues. Unmatched junction bases numbered 6, after V lost 5 bases and J lost 7 bases. CDR3 sequence: CASSPGTGLNSPLHF. The CDR3 DNA follows: TGTGCCAGCAGCCCGGGGACAGGGCTCAATTCACCCCTCCACTTT.

The chain carries TRBV28 and TRBJ2-5; 7 bases are shared with TRBD1. Trimming at V came to 3 bases and at J to 10 bases, leaving 20 bases not matched to a gene. From germline, CDR1 is MDHEN and CDR2 SYDVKM. CDR3 size: 17 residues. CDR3 bases: TGTGCCAGCAGTTTTGCCCGACAGGGAGAAAGTCGCAAAGTCCAGTACTTC. It codes for CASSFARQGESRKVQYF.

V usage is TRBV15 and J usage is TRBJ2-5; the D call may be TRBD1 or TRBD2 (6 bases each). The CDR3 is made up of 16 amino acids. Between the trimmed V and J ends, which lost 2 bases and 5 bases, there was a span of 18 bases. CDR1 is LNHNV, CDR2 YYDKDF, per germline (reference sequence). CDR3 nucleotides: TGTGCCACCAGCAGACGCCAGCCGGGGGCGGGTGAGACCCAGTACTTC. Protein: CATSRRQPGAGETQYF. The variable domain in full, with the rest retrieved from reference TRBV15 and TRBJ2-5, is DAMVIQNPRYQVTQFGKPVTLSCSQTLNHNVMYWYQQKSSQAPKLLFHYYDKDFNNEADTPDNFQSRRPNTSFCFLDIRSPGLGDTAMYLCATSRRQPGAGETQYFGPGTRLLVL.

There are a few counts of this clonotype. The CDR3 coding sequence is TGTGCCAGCAGCTTCCCGGGACTAGCGGGGCCCGGGCAGTTCTTC. Translating it yields CASSFPGLAGPGQFF. V is TRBV7-6 and J is TRBJ2-1; 13 bases match TRBD2. The CDR3 contains 15 residues. Germline values: CDR1 SGHVS, CDR2 FNYEAQ. V lost 3 bases and J lost 12; bases outside the gene matches: 8.

Only a few counts were recorded for this clonotype. V usage is TRBV7-3 and J usage is TRBJ2-1; TRBD1 is a possible D gene (6 bases). Germline V gives CDR1 SGHTA, CDR2 FQGTGA. The CDR3 is made up of 13 amino acids. Trimming took off 2 bases at V and 15 bases at J, with 17 bases between the two ends. CDR3 in amino acids: CASSLPGQNLRFF. CDR3 DNA sequence: TGTGCCAGCAGCTTACCGGGACAAAATCTCAGGTTCTTC.